This T cell receptor beta chain was recorded in a study of shared clonotypes between healthy human individuals. TCRdb's table, derived via immunoSEQ multiplex PCR, lists solely in-frame clones and lacks some. This sample has 650,000 to 700,000 clones, with roughly 87% found just once. Germline CDR1 is MNHEY and CDR2 is SMNVEV (reference sequence). This CDR3 has 15 residues. V was cut by 6 bases and J by 6 bases, with 18 bases left in between. The chain employs TRBV27 and TRBJ2-1; a possible D gene is TRBD2 (5 bases). The sample consisted of memory CD8+ T cells from PBMCs. Subset described: CD45RO+ cells pooled with CCR7-negative TemRA cells. This clonotype originated in a man aged 18 to 30 in good health. Some clones in this sample may be carry-over from other donors' samples. The CDR3, as DNA: TGTGCCAGCAGGGAGCGGTTTACCGCGTCCAATGAGCAGTTCTTC. Encoded protein: CASRERFTASNEQFF.